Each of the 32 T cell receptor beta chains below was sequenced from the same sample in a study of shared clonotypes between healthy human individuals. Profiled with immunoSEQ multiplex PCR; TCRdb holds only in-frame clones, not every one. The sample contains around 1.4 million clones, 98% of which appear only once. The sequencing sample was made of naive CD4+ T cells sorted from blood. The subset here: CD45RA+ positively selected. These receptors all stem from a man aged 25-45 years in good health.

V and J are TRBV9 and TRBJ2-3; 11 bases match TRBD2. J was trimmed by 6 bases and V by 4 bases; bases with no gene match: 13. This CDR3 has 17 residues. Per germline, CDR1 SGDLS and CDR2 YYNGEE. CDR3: CASSPRGGLAEPDTQYF. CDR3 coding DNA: TGTGCCAGCAGCCCCCGGGGGGGACTAGCGGAGCCGGATACGCAGTATTTT.

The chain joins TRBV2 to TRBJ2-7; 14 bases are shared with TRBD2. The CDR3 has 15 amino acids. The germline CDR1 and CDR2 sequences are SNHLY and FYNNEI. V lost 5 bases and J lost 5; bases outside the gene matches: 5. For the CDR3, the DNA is TGTGCCAGCAGTAAGACTAGCGGGAGGGCCCACGAGCAGTACTTC. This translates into CASSKTSGRAHEQYF.

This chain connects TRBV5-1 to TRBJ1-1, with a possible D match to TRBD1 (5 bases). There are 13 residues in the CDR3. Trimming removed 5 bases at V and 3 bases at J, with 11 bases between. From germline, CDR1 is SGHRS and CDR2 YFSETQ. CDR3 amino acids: CASRRDADTEAFF. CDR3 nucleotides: TGCGCCAGCAGACGGGACGCGGACACTGAAGCTTTCTTT.

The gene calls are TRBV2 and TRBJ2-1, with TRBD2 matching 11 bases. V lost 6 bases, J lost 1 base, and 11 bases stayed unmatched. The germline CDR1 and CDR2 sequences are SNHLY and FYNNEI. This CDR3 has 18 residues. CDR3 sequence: CASRDGTSGSRSYNEQFF. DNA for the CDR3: TGTGCCAGCAGAGACGGAACTAGCGGGAGTAGATCCTACAATGAGCAGTTCTTC.

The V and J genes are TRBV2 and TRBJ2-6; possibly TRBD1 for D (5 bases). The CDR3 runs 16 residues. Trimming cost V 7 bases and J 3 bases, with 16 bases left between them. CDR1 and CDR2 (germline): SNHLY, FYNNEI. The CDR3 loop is CASNIGLGVGANVLTF. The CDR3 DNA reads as TGTGCCAGCAACATAGGCTTAGGGGTTGGGGCCAACGTCCTGACTTTC. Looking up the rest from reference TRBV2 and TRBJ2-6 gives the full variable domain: EPEVTQTPSHQVTQMGQEVILRCVPISNHLYFYWYRQILGQKVEFLVSFYNNEISEKSEIFDDQFSVERPDGSNFTLKIRSTKLEDSAMYFCASNIGLGVGANVLTFGAGSRLTVL.

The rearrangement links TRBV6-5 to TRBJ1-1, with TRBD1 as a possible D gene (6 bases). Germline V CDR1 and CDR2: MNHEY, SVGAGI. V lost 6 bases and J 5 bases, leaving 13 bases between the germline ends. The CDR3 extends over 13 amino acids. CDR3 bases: TGTGCCAGCAGAGTAACAGGGAGGACTGAAGCTTTCTTT. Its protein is CASRVTGRTEAFF.

For the CDR3, the DNA is TGTGCCAGCAGTTTCCGACCGGGCACCGGGGAGCTGTTTTTT. Translating gives CASSFRPGTGELFF. The gene calls are TRBV28 and TRBJ2-2; D remains unclear. This CDR3 contains 14 residues. CDR1 is MDHEN, CDR2 SYDVKM, per germline. V lost 3 bases and J lost 4, with 9 bases in between.

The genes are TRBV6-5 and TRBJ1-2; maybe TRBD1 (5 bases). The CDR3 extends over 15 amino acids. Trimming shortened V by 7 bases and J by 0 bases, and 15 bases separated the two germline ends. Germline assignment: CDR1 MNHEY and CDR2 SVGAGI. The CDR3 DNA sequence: TGTGCCAGCAAGTACTCCCGGGGGGCTAACTATGGCTACACCTTC. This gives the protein CASKYSRGANYGYTF.

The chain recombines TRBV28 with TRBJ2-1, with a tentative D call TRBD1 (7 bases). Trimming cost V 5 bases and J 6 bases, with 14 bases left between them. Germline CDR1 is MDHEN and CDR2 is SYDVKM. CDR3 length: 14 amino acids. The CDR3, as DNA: TGTGCCAGCAGTCGACAGGGAGGAGGCAATGAGCAGTTCTTC. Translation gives CASSRQGGGNEQFF.

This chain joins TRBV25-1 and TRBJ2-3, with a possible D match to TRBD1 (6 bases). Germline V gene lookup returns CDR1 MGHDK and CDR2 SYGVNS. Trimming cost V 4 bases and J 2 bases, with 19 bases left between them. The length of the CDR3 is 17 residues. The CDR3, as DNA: TGTGCCAGCAGTGCAAAAACAGGGAATAGGTTCACAGATACGCAGTATTTT. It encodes CASSAKTGNRFTDTQYF.

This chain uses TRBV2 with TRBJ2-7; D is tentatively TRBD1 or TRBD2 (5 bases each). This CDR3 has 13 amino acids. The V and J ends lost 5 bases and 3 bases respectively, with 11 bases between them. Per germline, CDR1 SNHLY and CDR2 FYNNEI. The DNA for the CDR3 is TGTGCCAGCAGTCGGGGCGTCCTCTACGAGCAGTACTTC. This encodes CASSRGVLYEQYF.

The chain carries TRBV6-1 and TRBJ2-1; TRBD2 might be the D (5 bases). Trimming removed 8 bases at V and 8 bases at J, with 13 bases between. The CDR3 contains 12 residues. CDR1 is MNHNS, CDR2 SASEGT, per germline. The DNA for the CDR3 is TGTGCCAGCGGGAGATTTAAGTATGAGCAGTTCTTC. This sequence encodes CASGRFKYEQFF.

CDR3 loop: CASTTGTPNQPQHF. The CDR3 DNA follows: TGTGCCAGCACCACAGGGACCCCCAATCAGCCCCAGCATTTT. The chain uses TRBV6-6 and TRBJ1-5, with D tentatively TRBD1 (6 bases). Per germline, CDR1 MNHNY and CDR2 SVGAGI (reference sequence). This CDR3 is 14 amino acids long. V lost 7 bases and J 3 bases, leaving 13 bases between the germline ends.

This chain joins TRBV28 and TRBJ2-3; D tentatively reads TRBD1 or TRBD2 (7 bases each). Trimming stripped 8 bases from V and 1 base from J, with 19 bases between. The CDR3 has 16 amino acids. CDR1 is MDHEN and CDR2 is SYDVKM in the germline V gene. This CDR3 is CASQDRARGGTDTQYF. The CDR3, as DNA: TGTGCCAGCCAAGACAGGGCACGGGGGGGCACAGATACGCAGTATTTT. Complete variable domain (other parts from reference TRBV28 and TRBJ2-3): DVKVTQSSRYLVKRTGEKVFLECVQDMDHENMFWYRQDPGLGLRLIYFSYDVKMKEKGDIPEGYSVSREKKERFSLILESASTNQTSMYLCASQDRARGGTDTQYFGPGTRLTVL.

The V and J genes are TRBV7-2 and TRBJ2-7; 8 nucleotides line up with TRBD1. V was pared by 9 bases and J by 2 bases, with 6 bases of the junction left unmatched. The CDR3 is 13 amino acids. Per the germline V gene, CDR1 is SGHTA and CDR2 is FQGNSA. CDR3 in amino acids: CASARDRPYEQYF. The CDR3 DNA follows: TGTGCCAGTGCCCGGGACAGGCCCTACGAGCAGTACTTC.

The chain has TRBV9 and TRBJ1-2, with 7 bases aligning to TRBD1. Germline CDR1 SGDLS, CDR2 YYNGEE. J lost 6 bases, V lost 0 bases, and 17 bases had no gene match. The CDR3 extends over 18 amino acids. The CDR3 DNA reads TGTGCCAGCAGCGTAGGACGGACAGGACAAGGGCCAAGCAATGGCTACACCTTC. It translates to CASSVGRTGQGPSNGYTF.

CDR3 coding DNA: TGCGCCAGCAGCTTGGAAGGAGGGACTAATGAAAAACTGTTTTTT. Protein sequence: CASSLEGGTNEKLFF. The chain recombines TRBV5-1 with TRBJ1-4; D remains unclear. The germline V gene encodes CDR1 SGHRS and CDR2 YFSETQ. This CDR3 has 15 residues. V shed 0 bases and J shed 2 bases, with 8 bases lying between them.

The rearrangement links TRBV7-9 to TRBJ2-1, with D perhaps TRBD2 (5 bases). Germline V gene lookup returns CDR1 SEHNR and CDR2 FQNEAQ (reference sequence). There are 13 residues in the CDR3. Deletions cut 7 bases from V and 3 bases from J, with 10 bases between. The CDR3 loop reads CASTEGGYNEQFF. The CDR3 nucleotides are TGTGCCAGCACCGAGGGTGGCTACAATGAGCAGTTCTTC.

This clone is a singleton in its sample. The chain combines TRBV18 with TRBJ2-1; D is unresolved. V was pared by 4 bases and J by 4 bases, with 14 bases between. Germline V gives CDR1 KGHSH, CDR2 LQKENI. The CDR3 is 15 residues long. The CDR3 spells CASSLPKGLYNEQFF. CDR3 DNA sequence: TGTGCCAGCTCACTGCCCAAGGGTTTATACAATGAGCAGTTCTTC. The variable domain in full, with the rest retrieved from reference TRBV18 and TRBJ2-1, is NAGVMQNPRHLVRRRGQEARLRCSPMKGHSHVYWYRQLPEEGLKFMVYLQKENIIDESGMPKERFSAEFPKEGPSILRIQQVVRGDSAAYFCASSLPKGLYNEQFFGPGTRLTVL.

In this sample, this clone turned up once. The CDR3 here is CASSYEGLARADTQYF. The CDR3 DNA is TGTGCCAGCAGTTACGAGGGACTAGCGCGTGCAGATACGCAGTATTTT. The chain employs TRBV6-5 and TRBJ2-3; 10 positions agree with TRBD2. This CDR3 has 16 amino acids. V lost 2 bases, J lost 4 bases, and 6 bases stayed unmatched. Looked up from germline, CDR1 is MNHEY and CDR2 is SVGAGI.

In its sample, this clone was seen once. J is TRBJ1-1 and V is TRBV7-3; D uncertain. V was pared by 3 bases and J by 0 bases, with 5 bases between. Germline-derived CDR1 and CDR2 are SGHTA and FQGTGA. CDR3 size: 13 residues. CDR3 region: CASSFQVNTEAFF. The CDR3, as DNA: TGTGCCAGCAGCTTCCAGGTGAACACTGAAGCTTTCTTT. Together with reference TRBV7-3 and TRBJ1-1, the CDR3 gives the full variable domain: GAGVSQTPSNKVTEKGKYVELRCDPISGHTALYWYRQSLGQGPEFLIYFQGTGAADDSGLPNDRFFAVRPEGSVSTLKIQRTERGDSAVYLCASSFQVNTEAFFGQGTRLTVV.

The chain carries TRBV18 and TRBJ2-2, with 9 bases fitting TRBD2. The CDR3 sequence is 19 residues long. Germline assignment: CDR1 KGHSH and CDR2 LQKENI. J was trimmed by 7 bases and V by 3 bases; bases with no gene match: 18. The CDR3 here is CASSPARQAGGLAGGELFF. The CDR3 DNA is TGTGCCAGCTCACCGGCCCGACAGGCTGGGGGACTAGCAGGCGGGGAGCTGTTTTTT.

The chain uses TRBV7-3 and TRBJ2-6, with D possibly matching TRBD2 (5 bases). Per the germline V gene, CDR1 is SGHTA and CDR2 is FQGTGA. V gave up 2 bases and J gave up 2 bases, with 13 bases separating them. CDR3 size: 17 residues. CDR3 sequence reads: CASSLRGSGTGANVLTF. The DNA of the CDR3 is TGTGCCAGCAGCTTACGGGGAAGTGGGACTGGGGCCAACGTCCTGACTTTC.

CDR3 loop: CASSSRDFISYEQYF. CDR3 nucleotide sequence: TGTGCCAGCAGTTCCCGGGACTTCATATCCTACGAGCAGTACTTC. The chain recombines TRBV6-6 with TRBJ2-7, with a possible D match to TRBD2 (6 bases). CDR3 length: 15 residues. Trimming removed 4 bases at V and 1 base at J, with 14 bases between. The germline gives CDR1 MNHNY, CDR2 SVGAGI (reference sequence).

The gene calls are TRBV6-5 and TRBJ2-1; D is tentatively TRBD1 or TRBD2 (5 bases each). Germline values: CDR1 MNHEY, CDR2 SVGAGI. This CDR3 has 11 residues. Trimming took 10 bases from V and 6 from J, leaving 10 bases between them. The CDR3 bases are TGTGCCACAGGGACCGCCAATGAGCAGTTCTTC. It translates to CATGTANEQFF.

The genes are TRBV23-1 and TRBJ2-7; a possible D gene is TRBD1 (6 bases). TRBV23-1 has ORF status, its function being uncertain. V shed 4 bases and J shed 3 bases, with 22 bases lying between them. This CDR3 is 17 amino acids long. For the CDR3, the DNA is TGCGCCAGCAGTCTGAGGAGACTGGGACAAAGCCTCTACGAGCAGTACTTC. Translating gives CASSLRRLGQSLYEQYF.

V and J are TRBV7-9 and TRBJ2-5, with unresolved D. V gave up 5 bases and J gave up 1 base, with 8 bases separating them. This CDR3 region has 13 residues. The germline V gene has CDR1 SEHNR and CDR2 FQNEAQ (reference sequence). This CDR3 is CASSLGAQETQYF. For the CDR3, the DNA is TGTGCCAGCAGCCTCGGAGCCCAAGAGACCCAGTACTTC.

The CDR3 is CASSQPATAEQYF. DNA for the CDR3: TGTGCCAGCAGCCAACCTGCGACGGCCGAGCAGTACTTC. The V and J genes are TRBV6-5 and TRBJ2-7; D ambiguous. CDR1 and CDR2 from the germline V gene are MNHEY and SVGAGI. Trimming stripped 6 bases from V and 6 bases from J, with 15 bases between. The CDR3 is made up of 13 amino acids.

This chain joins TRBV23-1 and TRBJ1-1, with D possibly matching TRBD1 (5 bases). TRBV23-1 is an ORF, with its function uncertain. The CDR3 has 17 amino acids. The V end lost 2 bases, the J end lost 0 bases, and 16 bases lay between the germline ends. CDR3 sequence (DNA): TGCGCCAGCAGTCAAGGGTGGACAAGTCGTATGAACACTGAAGCTTTCTTT. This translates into CASSQGWTSRMNTEAFF.

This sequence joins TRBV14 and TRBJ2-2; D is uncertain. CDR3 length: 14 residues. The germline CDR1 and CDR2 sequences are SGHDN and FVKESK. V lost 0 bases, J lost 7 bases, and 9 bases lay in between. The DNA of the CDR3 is TGTGCCAGCAGCCAAGATCTGGGTCACGGGGAGCTGTTTTTT. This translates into CASSQDLGHGELFF.

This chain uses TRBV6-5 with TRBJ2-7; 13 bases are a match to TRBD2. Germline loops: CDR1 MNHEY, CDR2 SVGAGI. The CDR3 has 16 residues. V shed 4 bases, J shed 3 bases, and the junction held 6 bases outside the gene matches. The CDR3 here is CASSSLTSGRDYEQYF. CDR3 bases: TGTGCCAGCAGTTCCCTAACTAGCGGGAGGGACTACGAGCAGTACTTC.

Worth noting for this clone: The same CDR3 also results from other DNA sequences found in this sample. In DNA form, the CDR3 reads TGTGCCAGCAGCTTGGGATTGAACACTGAAGCTTTCTTT. It specifies CASSLGLNTEAFF. The chain employs TRBV5-4 and TRBJ1-1; D gene uncertain. The CDR3 contains 13 residues. The germline CDR1 and CDR2 sequences are SGHNT and YYREEE (reference sequence). Trimming removed 0 bases at V and 0 bases at J, with 3 bases between.